The 19 T cell receptor beta chains below were found in one sample sequenced in a study of CD8 T cells in ankylosing spondylitis. One entry per CDR3 protein results from TCRdb running MiXCR on the 5' RACE reads. Among some 92,000 distinct CDR3 sequences listed, around 25% were seen once. The sequencing sample was made of blood, either unsorted or a sorted T cell fraction (not recorded which). The receptor set was obtained from a male donor with ankylosing spondylitis or in good health (not recorded which).

This clonotype was detected only a few times. The chain couples TRBV5-1 to TRBJ2-1; TRBD2 agrees at 8 bases. The CDR3 is 15 residues long. V lost 2 bases and J lost 1; bases outside the gene matches: 2. Germline V gene data show CDR1 as SGHRS and CDR2 as YFSETQ. CDR3 loop: CASSLAGVSYNEQFF. For the CDR3, the DNA is TGCGCCAGCAGCTTAGCGGGAGTATCCTACAATGAGCAGTTCTTC.

The chain has TRBV12-3 or TRBV12-4 and TRBJ2-7; D remains ambiguous. The V end lost 0 bases, the J end lost 2 bases, and 5 bases lay between the germline ends. The CDR3 totals 13 residues. CDR3 in DNA: TGTGCCAGCAGTTTAGCGCCAACCTACGAGCAGTACTTC. Protein sequence: CASSLAPTYEQYF.

This sequence joins TRBV29-1 and TRBJ1-5; 9 bases agree with TRBD1. Germline values: CDR1 SQVTM, CDR2 ANQGSEA. With V trimmed by 6 bases and J by 5 bases, 14 bases remained unmatched. The CDR3 is made up of 16 amino acids. The CDR3 region is CSVKGQGGGVDQPQHF. The CDR3, as DNA: TGCAGCGTCAAGGGACAGGGTGGCGGGGTCGATCAGCCCCAGCATTTT.

This clonotype appeared a few times. Written as DNA, the CDR3 is TGTGCCAGCAGCTCTACAGGGGGTTTGCGGGAGACCCAGTACTTC. Protein sequence: CASSSTGGLRETQYF. V gene TRBV7-8 combines with J gene TRBJ2-5, with TRBD1 identical over 8 bases. Trimming at V came to 4 bases and at J to 5 bases, leaving 9 bases not matched to a gene. From germline, CDR1 is SGHVS and CDR2 FQNEAQ. The CDR3 totals 15 residues.

This clonotype was seen more than once but under ten times. The V and J genes are TRBV7-2 and TRBJ2-5; D possibly uses TRBD1 or TRBD2 (5 bases each). The CDR3 runs to 13 residues. Per germline, CDR1 SGHTA and CDR2 FQGNSA. Trimming shortened V by 4 bases and J by 2 bases, and 8 bases separated the two germline ends. The CDR3 here is CASSWGPQETQYF. The CDR3 bases are TGTGCCAGCAGCTGGGGACCTCAAGAGACCCAGTACTTC. The full variable domain, rest sourced from reference TRBV7-2 and TRBJ2-5, is GAGVSQSPSNKVTEKGKDVELRCDPISGHTALYWYRQSLGQGLEFLIYFQGNSAPDKSGLPSDRFSAERTGGSVSTLTIQRTQQEDSAVYLCASSWGPQETQYFGPGTRLLVL.

This clonotype was seen more than once but under ten times. V is TRBV5-1 and J is TRBJ1-5; D remains ambiguous. The CDR3 contains 14 residues. Looked up from germline, CDR1 is SGHRS and CDR2 is YFSETQ. The V gene lost 0 bases and the J gene lost 1 base, with 5 bases spanning the gap. This CDR3 reads CASSLEGSNQPQHF. The DNA for the CDR3 is TGCGCCAGCAGCTTGGAAGGAAGCAATCAGCCCCAGCATTTT.

This clonotype came up a few times. The genes are TRBV12-3 or TRBV12-4 and TRBJ2-2; the D is unclear. V lost 1 base, J lost 6 bases, and 6 bases lay in between. There are 13 residues in the CDR3. CDR3 sequence reads: CASSLGVSGELFF. The DNA of the CDR3 is TGTGCCAGCAGTTTAGGGGTTTCCGGGGAGCTGTTTTTT.

The CDR3 is CASNPTGLDNSPLHF. For the CDR3, the DNA is TGCGCCAGCAACCCCACAGGCCTCGATAATTCACCCCTCCACTTT. The rearrangement links TRBV5-1 to TRBJ1-6; perhaps TRBD1 as D (5 bases). Germline V CDR1 and CDR2: SGHRS, YFSETQ. V shed 6 bases and J shed 5 bases, with 15 bases lying between them. This CDR3 is 15 amino acids long. The entire variable domain, with the rest obtained from reference TRBV5-1 and TRBJ1-6, is as follows: KAGVTQTPRYLIKTRGQQVTLSCSPISGHRSVSWYQQTPGQGLQFLFEYFSETQRNKGNFPGRFSGRQFSNSRSEMNVSTLELGDSALYLCASNPTGLDNSPLHFGNGTRLTVT.

This chain joins TRBV5-1 and TRBJ1-5; TRBD1 matches 8 bases. V was pared by 3 bases and J by 0 bases, with 2 bases of the junction left unmatched. The CDR3 consists of 15 residues. Germline CDR1 is SGHRS and CDR2 is YFSETQ. The CDR3 here is CASSSTGDSNQPQHF. The DNA for the CDR3 is TGCGCCAGCAGCTCGACAGGGGATAGCAATCAGCCCCAGCATTTT.

The chain combines TRBV29-1 with TRBJ1-5; 7 nucleotides line up with TRBD1. The germline V gene encodes CDR1 SQVTM and CDR2 ANQGSEA. This CDR3 has 14 residues. After removal of 6 bases from V and 3 bases from J, the junction contained 8 bases not matched to a gene. The CDR3 nucleotides read TGCAGCGTAGTTACCGGGACAGACAATCAGCCCCAGCATTTT. This translates into CSVVTGTDNQPQHF.

This clonotype was counted only a few times. CDR3 in DNA: TGCGCCAGCAGCTTGGCCGATGTAGCGGGAGATACGCAGTATTTT. Residues: CASSLADVAGDTQYF. The genes are TRBV5-1 and TRBJ2-3, with TRBD2 identical over 7 bases. The V segment lost 0 bases and the J segment 5 bases; nucleotides outside the gene matches: 6. The germline gives CDR1 SGHRS, CDR2 YFSETQ. CDR3 length: 15 residues.

This clonotype was observed a handful of times. The chain joins TRBV29-1 to TRBJ1-2; no clear D. CDR3 length: 11 residues. Trimming took off 2 bases at V and 8 bases at J, with 9 bases between the two ends. From germline, CDR1 is SQVTM and CDR2 ANQGSEA. Here the CDR3 DNA reads TGCAGCGTTGAAAGGGAGTTGGGCTACACCTTC. Translated: CSVERELGYTF. Based on the CDR3 plus reference TRBV29-1 and TRBJ1-2, the full variable domain is SAVISQKPSRDICQRGTSLTIQCQVDSQVTMMFWYRQQPGQSLTLIATANQGSEATYESGFVIDKFPISRPNLTFSTLTVSNMSPEDSSIYLCSVERELGYTFGSGTRLTVV.

This clonotype occurred a few times. The chain recombines TRBV10-3 with TRBJ2-1, with TRBD2 matching over 10 bases. The CDR3 length is 17 residues. V was pared by 3 bases and J by 5 bases, with 10 bases of the junction left unmatched. The V gene's germline CDR1 is ENHRY and CDR2 SYGVKD. CDR3 sequence reads: CAISERGWTSGNNEQFF. The CDR3 DNA reads as TGTGCCATCAGTGAAAGGGGATGGACTAGCGGAAACAATGAGCAGTTCTTC.

CDR3 sequence (DNA): TGCAGTGCACCCAGCGGGGGGGCGTGGGGCACAGATACGCAGTATTTT. This sequence encodes CSAPSGGAWGTDTQYF. The rearrangement links TRBV20-1 to TRBJ2-3; 10 bases fit TRBD2. The germline V gene has CDR1 DFQATT and CDR2 SNEGSKA (reference sequence). The V and J ends lost 6 bases and 1 base, in that order; junction bases with no gene match: 10. The CDR3 contains 16 residues.

J is TRBJ2-2 and V is TRBV7-2, with a possible D match to TRBD2 (7 bases). Germline lookup yields CDR1 SGHTA and CDR2 FQGNSA. With 5 bases removed from V and 2 bases from J, the gap between germline ends came to 12 bases. The CDR3 runs 15 residues. CDR3 nucleotide sequence: TGTGCCAGCAGCCCTGCGGGGGCTAACACCGGGGAGCTGTTTTTT. Its protein product is CASSPAGANTGELFF.

V and J are TRBV27 and TRBJ2-7; D not certain. The CDR3 consists of 12 residues. V lost 6 bases, J lost 6 bases, and 12 bases lay in between. The germline V gene encodes CDR1 MNHEY and CDR2 SMNVEV (reference sequence). CDR3 protein: CASSPHAAEQYF. DNA for the CDR3: TGTGCCAGCAGCCCCCATGCCGCCGAGCAGTACTTC.

The V and J genes are TRBV27 and TRBJ2-5; tentative D call: TRBD2 (5 bases). The CDR3 runs to 13 residues. V was pared by 6 bases and J by 4 bases, with 12 bases between. The germline V gene encodes CDR1 MNHEY and CDR2 SMNVEV (reference sequence). CDR3 region: CASRSGERETQYF. The CDR3 DNA follows: TGTGCCAGCAGATCCGGGGAGAGAGAGACCCAGTACTTC.

The gene calls are TRBV5-1 and TRBJ2-3; 11 nucleotides line up with TRBD1. Germline V CDR1 and CDR2: SGHRS, YFSETQ. J was trimmed by 4 bases and V by 4 bases; bases with no gene match: 8. The CDR3 covers 16 residues. In nucleotides, the CDR3 is TGCGCCAGCAGCCAATCGCCGGGACAGGGGGCAGATACGCAGTATTTT. This translates into CASSQSPGQGADTQYF.

This clonotype occurred a few times. The V call is TRBV20-1, the J call TRBJ1-5; D gene ambiguous. CDR3 length equals 16 residues. Germline V CDR1 and CDR2: DFQATT, SNEGSKA (reference sequence). The germline V and J ends were trimmed by 6 bases and 0 bases, with 18 bases remaining between them. The CDR3 reads CSASSDGIISNQPQHF. In DNA form, the CDR3 reads TGCAGTGCCAGTTCGGACGGTATCATTAGCAATCAGCCCCAGCATTTT.